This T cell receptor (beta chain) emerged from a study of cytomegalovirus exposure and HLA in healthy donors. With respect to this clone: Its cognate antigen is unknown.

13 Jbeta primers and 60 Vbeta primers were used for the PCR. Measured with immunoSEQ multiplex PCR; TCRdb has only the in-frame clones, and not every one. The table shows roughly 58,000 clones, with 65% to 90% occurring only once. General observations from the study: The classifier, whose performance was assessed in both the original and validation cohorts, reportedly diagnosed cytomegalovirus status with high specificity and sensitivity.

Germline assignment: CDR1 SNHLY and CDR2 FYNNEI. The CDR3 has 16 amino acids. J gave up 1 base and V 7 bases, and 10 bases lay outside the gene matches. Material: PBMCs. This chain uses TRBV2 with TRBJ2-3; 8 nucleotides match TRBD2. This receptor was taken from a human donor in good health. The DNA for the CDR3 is TGTGCCAGCAATGCGGGAGGCCCAGGGGGCACAGATACGCAGTATTTT. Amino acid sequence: CASNAGGPGGTDTQYF.